Below, 21 T cell receptor beta chains from the same sample are listed, as sequenced in a study of blood T cell repertoires in COVID-19. Libraries were prepared by immunoSEQ multiplex PCR; TCRdb keeps only in-frame clonotypes and omits some of them. The sample holds a few hundred thousand clones, around 86% seen once. The sequencing sample was made of peripheral blood. The receptors derive from a woman in her 70s with active or convalescent COVID-19.

The chain combines TRBV3-1 (or the pseudogene TRBV3-2) with TRBJ1-5, with D perhaps TRBD1 (5 bases). V was clipped by 1 base and J by 7 bases, with 11 bases between them. Germline V gives CDR1 LGHDT, CDR2 YNNKEL (reference sequence). This CDR3 comprises 14 residues. The CDR3 bases are TGTGCCAGCAGCCAAGGTGGGGGGGGACAGCCCCAGCATTTT. Encoded protein: CASSQGGGGQPQHF.

The genes are TRBV9 and TRBJ1-1; no firm D call. Germline V lookup: CDR1 SGDLS, CDR2 YYNGEE. The CDR3 totals 14 residues. Trimming took off 0 bases at V and 1 base at J, with 7 bases between the two ends. Here the CDR3 reads CASSVGPENTEAFF. CDR3 coding DNA: TGTGCCAGCAGCGTAGGGCCAGAGAACACTGAAGCTTTCTTT.

This clone has only one observation. The gene calls are TRBV12-5 and TRBJ2-2, with TRBD1 matching over 7 bases. The CDR3 loop spans 18 amino acids. From germline, CDR1 is LGHNT and CDR2 FRNRAP. Germline trimming cut 1 base from V and 7 bases from J; bases unmatched to any gene: 15. The CDR3 loop reads CASGLARSGTVYGGELFF. DNA for the CDR3: TGTGCTAGTGGTTTGGCCCGCTCCGGGACAGTTTATGGCGGGGAGCTGTTTTTT.

This chain joins TRBV18 and TRBJ1-5; D perhaps matches TRBD1 (6 bases). Germline V gives CDR1 KGHSH, CDR2 LQKENI. The CDR3 has 13 amino acids. V shed 8 bases and J shed 5 bases, with 13 bases lying between them. This chain's CDR3 is CASAWKGDQPQHF. The CDR3, as DNA: TGTGCCAGCGCATGGAAGGGGGATCAGCCCCAGCATTTT.

CDR3 sequence (DNA): TGCGCCAGCAGCGGGGACAGCAACTATGGCTACACCTTC. Encoded protein: CASSGDSNYGYTF. The chain combines TRBV5-1 with TRBJ1-2; 7 bases agree with TRBD1. Germline values: CDR1 SGHRS, CDR2 YFSETQ. The CDR3 sequence is 13 residues long. The V segment lost 4 bases and the J segment 2 bases; nucleotides outside the gene matches: 2.

This sequence joins TRBV6-6 and TRBJ1-1; D might be TRBD1 (5 bases). The CDR3 is 12 amino acids. Germline V gene data show CDR1 as MNHNY and CDR2 as SVGAGI (reference sequence). V was pared by 2 bases and J by 11 bases, with 12 bases between. The CDR3 DNA reads TGTGCCAGCAGTTACGATGGGGGGAAGGCTTTCTTT. It specifies CASSYDGGKAFF.

The J gene is TRBJ1-6, the V gene TRBV19, with TRBD1 as a possible D gene (5 bases). Germline CDR1 LNHDA, CDR2 SQIVND (reference sequence). CDR3 length: 17 residues. The ends were cut back, 5 bases at V and 0 bases at J, with 14 bases in the middle. The DNA of the CDR3 is TGTGCCAGTAGTGGGCGGACAACAAGCTCCTATAATTCACCCCTCCACTTT. Protein: CASSGRTTSSYNSPLHF.

This clone was seen a handful of times. The rearrangement joins TRBV2 to TRBJ1-5; 8 bases match TRBD1. Germline loops: CDR1 SNHLY, CDR2 FYNNEI. CDR3 length: 16 amino acids. V shed 6 bases, J shed 1 base, and the junction held 8 bases outside the gene matches. The CDR3 coding sequence is TGTGCCAGCAGGGCCACAGGGGGGAGAAGCAATCAGCCCCAGCATTTT. Translation gives CASRATGGRSNQPQHF.

The V call is TRBV5-1, the J call TRBJ2-5; the D gene is possibly TRBD2 (5 bases). Trimming shortened V by 4 bases and J by 4 bases, and 5 bases separated the two germline ends. There are 11 residues in the CDR3. From germline, CDR1 is SGHRS and CDR2 YFSETQ. The CDR3 DNA reads as TGCGCCAGCAGCCGGGGAGAGACCCAGTACTTC. Translation gives CASSRGETQYF. The full variable domain, completed using reference TRBV5-1 and TRBJ2-5, is KAGVTQTPRYLIKTRGQQVTLSCSPISGHRSVSWYQQTPGQGLQFLFEYFSETQRNKGNFPGRFSGRQFSNSRSEMNVSTLELGDSALYLCASSRGETQYFGPGTRLLVL.

The chain is built from TRBV10-3 and TRBJ2-7; a weak D match, TRBD2 (6 bases). The CDR3 extends over 16 amino acids. Germline CDR1 and CDR2: ENHRY and SYGVKD. V was cut by 10 bases and J by 0 bases, with 22 bases left in between. CDR3 nucleotide sequence: TGTGCCACCGGGGGTCCCGGAGGTCGGGCCTCCTACGAGCAGTACTTC. Protein sequence: CATGGPGGRASYEQYF.

This clone was counted once. The rearrangement uses TRBV6-6 and TRBJ1-1; TRBD1 matches at 8 bases. CDR1 MNHNY and CDR2 SVGAGI come from the germline V gene (reference sequence). J was trimmed by 0 bases and V by 5 bases; bases with no gene match: 5. This CDR3 region has 15 residues. The DNA for the CDR3 is TGTGCCAGCAGTCCGGGGACAGGAATGAACACTGAAGCTTTCTTT. It is translated as CASSPGTGMNTEAFF.

Written as DNA, the CDR3 is TGTGCCAGCAACACGCCTAGGTTTGGCTCGGGGACCCAGTACTTC. This sequence encodes CASNTPRFGSGTQYF. The chain has TRBV6-5 and TRBJ2-5; the D is unclear. Trimming removed 7 bases from V and 7 bases from J, with 22 bases in between. CDR3 length equals 15 residues. Germline loops: CDR1 MNHEY, CDR2 SVGAGI.

The J gene is TRBJ2-7, the V gene TRBV4-1; D is ambiguous. Germline-derived CDR1 and CDR2 are MGHRA and YSYEKL. V shed 0 bases and J shed 7 bases, with 7 bases lying between them. The CDR3 consists of 12 residues. The CDR3 loop reads CASSQDVEEQYF. Here the CDR3 DNA reads TGCGCCAGCAGCCAAGATGTGGAGGAGCAGTACTTC.

There are a few counts of this clone. The chain carries TRBV9 and TRBJ1-6; 8 nucleotides agree with TRBD1. Losses at the gene ends were 0 bases for V and 12 bases for J; bases not matched to a gene: 5. The CDR3 has 14 residues. Germline V gives CDR1 SGDLS, CDR2 YYNGEE. CDR3 coding DNA: TGTGCCAGCAGCGTAGCGGACAGGGATTTACCCCTCCACTTT. Translation gives CASSVADRDLPLHF.

This chain joins TRBV9 and TRBJ2-7; D perhaps matches TRBD1 (6 bases). CDR1 SGDLS and CDR2 YYNGEE come from the germline V gene. V was pared by 4 bases and J by 4 bases, with 15 bases between. This CDR3 contains 14 residues. As DNA, the CDR3 is TGTGCCAGCAGCCTGGGGCCAGGGGAATACGAGCAGTACTTC. Translation gives CASSLGPGEYEQYF. Together with reference TRBV9 and TRBJ2-7, the CDR3 gives the full variable domain: DSGVTQTPKHLITATGQRVTLRCSPRSGDLSVYWYQQSLDQGLQFLIQYYNGEERAKGNILERFSAQQFPDLHSELNLSSLELGDSALYFCASSLGPGEYEQYFGPGTRLTVT.

The genes are TRBV7-9 and TRBJ1-6; 10 bases match TRBD1. The CDR3 extends over 15 amino acids. Germline CDR1 and CDR2: SEHNR and FQNEAQ (reference sequence). V lost 1 base to trimming and J lost 8 bases; unmatched junction nucleotides: 2. The CDR3 spells CASSLGGTGDSPLHF. DNA of the CDR3: TGTGCCAGCAGCTTAGGGGGGACAGGGGATTCACCCCTCCACTTT. The whole variable domain, filled in from reference TRBV7-9 and TRBJ1-6, reads DTGVSQNPRHKITKRGQNVTFRCDPISEHNRLYWYRQTLGQGPEFLTYFQNEAQLEKSRLLSDRFSAERPKGSFSTLEIQRTEQGDSAMYLCASSLGGTGDSPLHFGNGTRLTVT.

V usage is TRBV24-1 and J usage is TRBJ1-2, with 9 positions matching TRBD1. The junction had 4 bases not matched to a gene; V was cut back by 4 bases and J by 5 bases. Germline V gene data show CDR1 as KGHDR and CDR2 as SFDVKD. There are 14 residues in the CDR3. CDR3 amino acids: CATSDVGQGYGYTF. In DNA, the CDR3 is TGTGCCACCAGTGACGTTGGACAGGGGTATGGCTACACCTTC.

This clone has a single count. The chain joins TRBV5-4 to TRBJ2-1; a weak D match, TRBD2 (6 bases). Deletions cut 0 bases from V and 5 bases from J, with 9 bases between. The CDR3 is made up of 14 amino acids. Germline loops: CDR1 SGHNT, CDR2 YYREEE (reference sequence). The CDR3 loop reads CASSLAGRDNEQFF. The CDR3 DNA reads as TGTGCCAGCAGCTTGGCCGGGAGAGACAATGAGCAGTTCTTC.

This chain joins TRBV10-1 and TRBJ2-3; D is unclear. V shed 5 bases and J shed 2 bases, with 8 bases lying between them. The CDR3 totals 13 residues. The V gene's germline CDR1 is WNHNN and CDR2 SYGVQD (reference sequence). The CDR3 bases are TGCGCCAGCAGTTCTACTAACACAGATACGCAGTATTTT. It codes for CASSSTNTDTQYF.

The rearrangement links TRBV7-6 to TRBJ2-5, with a weak D call TRBD2 (6 bases). CDR1 and CDR2 (germline): SGHVS, FNYEAQ. The length of the CDR3 is 13 residues. V was trimmed by 4 bases and J by 4 bases, leaving 10 bases between them. In nucleotides, the CDR3 is TGTGCCAGCAGCTCCGGGGGATTAGAGACCCAGTACTTC. Translating it yields CASSSGGLETQYF.

The CDR3 nucleotides read TGTGCCAGCAGCTTATGGGGTGCGACGGGGGGATCACCCCTCCACTTT. Translating gives CASSLWGATGGSPLHF. The chain combines TRBV11-1 with TRBJ1-6, with D tentatively TRBD1 (5 bases). The CDR3 has 16 amino acids. Germline loops: CDR1 SGHAT, CDR2 FQDESV (reference sequence). V dropped 2 bases and J dropped 10 bases, with 18 bases sitting between them.